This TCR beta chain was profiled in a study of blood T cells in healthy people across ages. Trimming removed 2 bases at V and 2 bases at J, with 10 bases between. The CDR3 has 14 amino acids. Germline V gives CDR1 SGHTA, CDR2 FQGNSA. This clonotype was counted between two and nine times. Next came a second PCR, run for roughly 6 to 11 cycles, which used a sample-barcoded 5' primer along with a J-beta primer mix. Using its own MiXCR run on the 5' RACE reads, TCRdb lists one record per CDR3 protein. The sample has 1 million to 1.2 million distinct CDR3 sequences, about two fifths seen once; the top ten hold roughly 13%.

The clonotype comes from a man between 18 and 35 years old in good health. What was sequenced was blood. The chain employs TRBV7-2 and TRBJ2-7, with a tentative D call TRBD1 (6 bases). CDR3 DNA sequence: TGTGCCAGCAGCTTAATAACAGGGACCTACGAGCAGTACTTC. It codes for CASSLITGTYEQYF.